Here is one T cell receptor (beta chain) with its context. Exposed volunteers were people who met a COVID-19 case within 2 weeks before study entry. The sample is drawn from a study of blood T cell repertoires in COVID-19. Study in general: The analysed material was cDNA or gDNA that came from T cells, B-cell-depleted T cells, or PBMCs.

V lost 4 bases, J lost 9 bases, and 12 bases lay in between. Germline CDR1 and CDR2: KGHDR and SFDVKD. The CDR3 consists of 12 residues. The method was immunoSEQ multiplex PCR; TCRdb's version includes in-frame clones alone and lacks a portion of them. The table lists hundreds of thousands of clones, 85% of them singletons. The rearrangement joins TRBV24-1 to TRBJ2-7; D is perhaps TRBD2 (6 bases). Sequences were obtained from PBMCs or T cells enriched from blood (not recorded which). The TCR sequence derives from a woman in her twenties or thirties who had been exposed to COVID-19. CDR3 loop: CATSDTKGGQYF. The CDR3 DNA sequence: TGTGCCACCAGTGACACAAAGGGAGGGCAGTACTTC.